Below are 28 T cell receptor beta chains sequenced from a single sample in a study of cytomegalovirus exposure and HLA in healthy donors. PCR involved 60 Vbeta and 13 Jbeta primers. The assay was immunoSEQ multiplex PCR, and TCRdb's table has in-frame clones only and misses some. This repertoire shows roughly 100,000 clones, approximately 14% found once; its top ten account for roughly 0.79%. Sequenced material: PBMCs. Every receptor here comes from a female donor in good health and CMV-seronegative.

This clone has more than one count but fewer than ten. The chain couples TRBV30 to TRBJ2-5, with 8 bases that match TRBD2. CDR3 size: 13 residues. J lost 5 bases, V lost 5 bases, and 7 bases had no gene match. The germline gives CDR1 GTSNPN, CDR2 SVGIG (reference sequence). The CDR3 DNA is TGTGCCTGGGGAGCGGGGGTGGGGGAGACCCAGTACTTC. Translating it yields CAWGAGVGETQYF.

The gene calls are TRBV4-2 and TRBJ2-5; 13 bases map to TRBD2. The CDR3 length is 17 residues. Germline-derived CDR1 and CDR2 are LGHNA and YNFKEQ. V trimming: 3 bases; J trimming: 4 bases; junction bases outside the gene matches: 8. CDR3 sequence reads: CASSQGTSGKFGETQYF. The CDR3 region has the DNA TGTGCCAGCAGCCAGGGGACTAGCGGGAAGTTTGGAGAGACCCAGTACTTC.

Only a few counts were recorded for this clone. The DNA is omitted, as the CDR3 cannot be located on it reliably, and the CDR3 follows TCRdb's listing. V usage is TRBV21-1 and J usage is TRBJ1-5; the D segment call TRBD1 is taken from the table without a DNA check. TRBV21-1 is deemed a pseudogene. Both ends counted, the CDR3 spans 19 residues. Here the CDR3 reads CASSKVGQGAGDSNQPQHF.

A few counts support this clone. V and J are TRBV5-4 and TRBJ2-7; 8 bases align to TRBD2. The V segment lost 3 bases and the J segment 2 bases; nucleotides outside the gene matches: 4. Germline lookup yields CDR1 SGHNT and CDR2 YYREEE (reference sequence). CDR3 length: 14 residues. The CDR3, as DNA: TGTGCCAGCAGCTCCCCGGGGGGGGCCTACGAGCAGTACTTC. Its translation is CASSSPGGAYEQYF.

This clone has only a few counts. The V gene is TRBV7-8, the J gene TRBJ2-2; the match to TRBD1 covers 9 bases. The junction had 10 bases not matched to a gene; V was cut back by 5 bases and J by 9 bases. This CDR3 has 15 amino acids. Germline assignment: CDR1 SGHVS and CDR2 FQNEAQ. CDR3: CASSPGTGLRRELFF. CDR3 nucleotide sequence: TGTGCCAGCAGCCCAGGGACAGGGCTGAGGCGGGAGCTGTTTTTT. The full variable domain, its missing parts supplied by reference TRBV7-8 and TRBJ2-2, is GAGVSQSPRYKVAKRGQDVALRCDPISGHVSLFWYQQALGQGPEFLTYFQNEAQLDKSGLPSDRFFAERPEGSVSTLKIQRTQQEDSAVYLCASSPGTGLRRELFFGEGSRLTVL.

This sequence joins TRBV11-2 and TRBJ2-7, with TRBD2 as a possible D gene (6 bases). CDR1 is SGHAT, CDR2 FQNNGV, per germline. The V end was cut by 4 bases, the J end by 4 bases, with 20 bases between. The length of the CDR3 is 16 residues. The CDR3 loop reads CASSSRGYPGPYEQYF. CDR3 nucleotides: TGTGCCAGCAGCTCCCGGGGGTATCCGGGCCCATACGAGCAGTACTTC.

This sequence joins TRBV9 and TRBJ1-4; 7 bases are shared with TRBD1. Germline CDR1 is SGDLS and CDR2 is YYNGEE. Trimming removed 4 bases from V and 1 base from J; junction bases left unmatched: 7. The length of the CDR3 is 16 residues. CDR3 in DNA: TGTGCCAGCAGCCCCGGAGGGGGCCAAACTAATGAAAAACTGTTTTTT. Encoded protein: CASSPGGGQTNEKLFF.

This clone was seen a handful of times. The chain combines TRBV11-2 with TRBJ2-1; 9 nucleotides match TRBD2. CDR1 and CDR2 (germline): SGHAT, FQNNGV. This CDR3 contains 20 residues. Unmatched junction bases numbered 13, after V lost 0 bases and J lost 1 base. CDR3 DNA: TGTGCCAGCAGCTTAGATGGGTCGGGCCTAGCGGGACGGTCCTACAATGAGCAGTTCTTC. As protein: CASSLDGSGLAGRSYNEQFF.

The chain links TRBV28 to TRBJ2-2; no clear D gene. Trimming pared 6 bases from V and 8 bases from J, leaving 13 bases between. The CDR3 loop spans 13 amino acids. Germline V CDR1 and CDR2: MDHEN, SYDVKM. In DNA, the CDR3 is TGTGCCAGCAGCCCTTACGTGCGGGGGGAGCTGTTTTTT. It encodes CASSPYVRGELFF.

This clone has a handful of counts. V usage is TRBV19 and J usage is TRBJ2-5; 9 bases match TRBD1. Germline CDR1 is LNHDA and CDR2 is SQIVND (reference sequence). The V segment lost 5 bases and the J segment 8 bases; nucleotides outside the gene matches: 3. The CDR3 runs to 12 residues. This CDR3 reads CASSQQGATQYF. In DNA, the CDR3 is TGTGCCAGTAGTCAACAGGGGGCAACCCAGTACTTC.

This clone was seen only a few times. At the DNA level, this CDR3 is encoded by other sequences in the same sample as well. J is TRBJ1-3 and V is TRBV6-1; no clear D gene. V shed 3 bases and J shed 0 bases, with 9 bases lying between them. There are 15 residues in the CDR3. In germline, CDR1 is MNHNS, CDR2 SASEGT. The CDR3 nucleotides are TGTGCCAGCAGTGAGACTCCCTCCTCTGGAAACACCATATATTTT. Translated: CASSETPSSGNTIYF.

V usage is TRBV19 and J usage is TRBJ1-5, with D perhaps matching TRBD1 (6 bases). The CDR3 spans 14 residues. Trimming shortened V by 7 bases and J by 0 bases, and 10 bases separated the two germline ends. Germline loops: CDR1 LNHDA, CDR2 SQIVND (reference sequence). The CDR3 is CASTTGYSNQPQHF. For the CDR3, the DNA is TGTGCCAGTACGACAGGATATAGCAATCAGCCCCAGCATTTT.

The chain employs TRBV11-2 and TRBJ1-2; D may be TRBD1 (6 bases). The length of the CDR3 is 15 residues. Germline lookup yields CDR1 SGHAT and CDR2 FQNNGV. V lost 3 bases and J 4 bases, leaving 15 bases between the germline ends. The CDR3 DNA sequence: TGTGCCAGCAGCTTGGGGGGGCGCCCCATCTATGGCTACACCTTC. Translation gives CASSLGGRPIYGYTF.

The sample holds a few counts of this clone. This rearrangement joins TRBV15 to TRBJ1-4, with D uncertain. Germline V gene sequence: CDR1 LNHNV, CDR2 YYDKDF (reference sequence). Trimming removed 0 bases at V and 8 bases at J, with 19 bases between. The length of the CDR3 is 17 residues. In DNA, the CDR3 is TGTGCCACCAGCAGAGATAAGTCGAGGCAGGAGGCAGAAAAACTGTTTTTT. Amino acid sequence: CATSRDKSRQEAEKLFF.

This clone was recorded a few times. This rearrangement joins TRBV30 to TRBJ2-5, with TRBD2 matching over 9 bases. In germline, CDR1 is GTSNPN, CDR2 SVGIG (reference sequence). V lost 5 bases, J lost 4 bases, and 5 bases stayed unmatched. The CDR3 has 13 residues. The CDR3 DNA reads as TGTGCCTGGGCAGCGGGGGGCACAGAGACCCAGTACTTC. Amino acids: CAWAAGGTETQYF.

This clone was counted only a few times. The V and J genes are TRBV7-2 and TRBJ2-1, with 12 bases identical to TRBD2. Germline CDR1 SGHTA, CDR2 FQGNSA. After removal of 5 bases from V and 0 bases from J, the junction contained 11 bases not matched to a gene. The CDR3 runs to 19 residues. The CDR3: CASSTASGRGSSSYNEQFF. CDR3 coding DNA: TGTGCCAGCAGCACCGCTAGCGGGAGGGGCTCCAGCTCCTACAATGAGCAGTTCTTC.

The chain carries TRBV14 and TRBJ2-1; 8 nucleotides match TRBD1. CDR1 SGHDN and CDR2 FVKESK come from the germline V gene. The CDR3 is 16 residues long. V lost 4 bases to trimming and J lost 2 bases; unmatched junction nucleotides: 7. The CDR3, as DNA: TGTGCCAGCAGCCCGGACAGGGCCAACCCCTACAATGAGCAGTTCTTC. Its protein product is CASSPDRANPYNEQFF.

The V call is TRBV7-9, the J call TRBJ2-5; 7 bases map to TRBD2. Unmatched junction bases numbered 10, after V lost 4 bases and J lost 2 bases. Looked up from germline, CDR1 is SEHNR and CDR2 is FQNEAQ (reference sequence). This CDR3 spans 16 amino acids. The CDR3 sequence: CASSSPPGGGQETQYF. CDR3 DNA: TGTGCCAGCAGCTCCCCTCCGGGCGGGGGACAAGAGACCCAGTACTTC.

In this sample, this clone turned up a few times. This chain links TRBV9 with TRBJ1-1; tentatively, D is TRBD1 (5 bases). V was clipped by 4 bases and J by 5 bases, with 21 bases between them. The CDR3 has 16 amino acids. The V gene's germline CDR1 is SGDLS and CDR2 YYNGEE. The CDR3 spells CASSIQNRGLKTEAFF. In DNA form, the CDR3 reads TGTGCCAGCAGCATCCAAAATAGGGGACTTAAAACTGAAGCTTTCTTT.

The rearrangement uses TRBV29-1 and TRBJ1-2; 12 positions match TRBD1. Trimming took 7 bases from V and 8 from J; bases not matched to a gene: 8. The germline V gene encodes CDR1 SQVTM and CDR2 ANQGSEA. The CDR3 is 13 amino acids. The CDR3 nucleotides read TGCAGCGCAGAGGGACAGGGGGCGAGCGGCTACACCTTC. Its translation: CSAEGQGASGYTF.

This clone was counted between two and nine times. This chain joins TRBV7-9 and TRBJ1-1; D may be TRBD1 (6 bases). V dropped 5 bases and J dropped 0 bases, with 19 bases sitting between them. Germline CDR1 reads SEHNR; CDR2 reads FQNEAQ (reference sequence). CDR3 length: 17 amino acids. CDR3 protein: CASSGPGGQIMNTEAFF. In nucleotides, the CDR3 is TGTGCCAGCAGCGGACCCGGCGGACAGATCATGAACACTGAAGCTTTCTTT.

This clone has just a few counts. The V call is TRBV12-5, the J call TRBJ2-5; D perhaps matches TRBD2 (5 bases). The germline CDR1 and CDR2 sequences are LGHNT and FRNRAP. The CDR3 runs to 16 residues. Trimming took 0 bases from V and 3 from J, leaving 14 bases between them. The CDR3 region is CASGLVLGGPKETQYF. The CDR3 nucleotides are TGTGCTAGTGGTTTGGTACTTGGCGGGCCGAAAGAGACCCAGTACTTC.

This chain links TRBV18 with TRBJ2-2; D is perhaps TRBD1 (5 bases). The V gene's germline CDR1 is KGHSH and CDR2 LQKENI. V dropped 2 bases and J dropped 0 bases, with 10 bases sitting between them. CDR3 length: 16 amino acids. In DNA form, the CDR3 reads TGTGCCAGCTCACCAGCAGGGCCTCCGAACACCGGGGAGCTGTTTTTT. Translating it yields CASSPAGPPNTGELFF.

The table lists this clone with a few counts. This chain joins TRBV7-2 and TRBJ1-5, with D perhaps TRBD1 (6 bases). V lost 1 base and J 1 base, leaving 17 bases between the germline ends. There are 18 residues in the CDR3. Germline CDR1 and CDR2: SGHTA and FQGNSA. The DNA of the CDR3 is TGTGCCAGCAGCTTAGTTCCGGGGGGCGCTTGGAGCAATCAGCCCCAGCATTTT. This sequence encodes CASSLVPGGAWSNQPQHF.

This clone has more than one count but fewer than ten. The chain combines TRBV7-9 with TRBJ2-5, with TRBD2 as a possible D gene (5 bases). With 3 bases removed from V and 5 bases from J, the gap between germline ends came to 13 bases. Germline V gene data show CDR1 as SEHNR and CDR2 as FQNEAQ (reference sequence). This CDR3 region has 14 residues. The CDR3: CASSFSDFSETQYF. CDR3 bases: TGTGCCAGCAGCTTTTCGGACTTCTCGGAGACCCAGTACTTC.

This rearrangement joins TRBV18 to TRBJ1-2; D is unresolved. CDR3 length: 14 amino acids. The V gene's germline CDR1 is KGHSH and CDR2 LQKENI. The V end lost 3 bases, the J end lost 0 bases, and 8 bases lay between the germline ends. The CDR3 spells CASSPRVANYGYTF. The CDR3 region has the DNA TGTGCCAGCTCACCGAGGGTTGCTAACTATGGCTACACCTTC.

This clone has just a few counts. The gene calls are TRBV18 and TRBJ2-2, with 7 bases matching TRBD1. The CDR3 is 15 amino acids. J gave up 6 bases and V 3 bases, and 7 bases lay outside the gene matches. Germline lookup yields CDR1 KGHSH and CDR2 LQKENI. As DNA, the CDR3 is TGTGCCAGCTCACCCATCAAAGGGGGCCCCGGGGAGCTGTTTTTT. Translating it yields CASSPIKGGPGELFF.

This clone was recorded a few times. The CDR3 spells CASSGDRVADQPQHF. In nucleotides, the CDR3 is TGTGCCAGCAGTGGGGACAGGGTGGCCGATCAGCCCCAGCATTTT. This rearrangement joins TRBV25-1 to TRBJ1-5; TRBD1 aligns across 9 bases. Germline V CDR1 and CDR2: MGHDK, SYGVNS. With V trimmed by 4 bases and J by 5 bases, 6 bases remained unmatched. The CDR3 sequence is 15 residues long. The full variable domain, with the rest looked up from reference TRBV25-1 and TRBJ1-5, is EADIYQTPRYLVIGTGKKITLECSQTMGHDKMYWYQQDPGMELHLIHYSYGVNSTEKGDLSSESTVSRIRTEHFPLTLESARPSHTSQYLCASSGDRVADQPQHFGDGTRLSIL.